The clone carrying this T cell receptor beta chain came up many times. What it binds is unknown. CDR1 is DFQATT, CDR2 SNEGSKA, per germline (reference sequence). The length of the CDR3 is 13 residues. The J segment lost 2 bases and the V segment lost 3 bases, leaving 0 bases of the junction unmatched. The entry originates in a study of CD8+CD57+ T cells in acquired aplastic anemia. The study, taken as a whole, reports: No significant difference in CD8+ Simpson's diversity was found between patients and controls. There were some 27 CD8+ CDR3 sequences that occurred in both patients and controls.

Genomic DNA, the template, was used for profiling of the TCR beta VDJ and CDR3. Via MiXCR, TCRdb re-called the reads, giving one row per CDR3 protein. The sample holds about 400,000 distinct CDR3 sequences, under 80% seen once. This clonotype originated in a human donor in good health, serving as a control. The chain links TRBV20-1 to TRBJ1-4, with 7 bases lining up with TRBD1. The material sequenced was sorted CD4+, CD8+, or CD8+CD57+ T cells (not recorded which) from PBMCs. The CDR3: CSARTGTNEKLFF. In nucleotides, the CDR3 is TGCAGTGCTAGGACAGGGACTAATGAAAAACTGTTTTTT.